This entry is about one T cell receptor (beta chain). Its antigen is currently unknown. Other DNA sequences in the same sample also yield this CDR3. 13 Jbeta primers and 60 Vbeta primers were used for the PCR. This table comes from immunoSEQ multiplex PCR, and its TCRdb copy is limited to in-frame clones, with some not included. Here the sample spans 95,000 to 150,000 clones, about 15% being singletons. The CDR3 sequence is 14 residues long. The V end was cut by 5 bases, the J end by 4 bases, with 11 bases between. The V gene's germline CDR1 is MNHEY and CDR2 SMNVEV (reference sequence). This specimen belongs to a study of cytomegalovirus exposure and HLA in healthy donors. For the study at large: In terms of ancestry, the Caucasian-associated cluster contained 75% to 85% of the roughly 400 genotyped donors. General study points: The study had only CMV serostatus as immune exposure information. Accurate prediction of HLA-A and HLA-B alleles (for most subjects) was reportedly achieved from TCR beta sequences. Presence/absence comparisons presumed near-even sequencing depth among donors.

The receptor was derived from a female donor in good health and CMV-seropositive. The gene calls are TRBV27 and TRBJ1-4, with a tentative D call TRBD1 (5 bases). The sequencing input was PBMCs. The CDR3 is CASSLGAGNEKLFF. The CDR3 DNA is TGTGCCAGCAGTCTAGGGGCAGGTAATGAAAAACTGTTTTTT.